These 7 T cell receptor beta chains were sequenced from one sample in a study of CD8 T cells in ankylosing spondylitis. Study findings and constraints: The study identified a TCR beta motif of about eight highly homologous variants that appeared characteristic of ankylosing spondylitis blood.

Each CDR3 protein gets one entry after TCRdb re-called the 5' RACE reads with MiXCR. The repertoire holds hundreds of thousands of distinct CDR3 sequences, with 25% to 30% as singletons. The antigens these receptors bind are not known. Sequencing was performed on blood, either unsorted or a sorted T cell fraction (not recorded which). These receptors originate from a male donor with ankylosing spondylitis.

This chain uses TRBV5-6 with TRBJ2-3; a weak D match, TRBD2 (5 bases). In germline, CDR1 is SGHDT, CDR2 YYEEEE. V was shortened by 0 bases and J by 7 bases, with 12 bases between the two germline ends. CDR3 length: 14 residues. The CDR3 bases are TGTGCCAGCAGCTTGGAAGTTAGCGTTAATACGCAGTATTTT. It codes for CASSLEVSVNTQYF.

This clonotype came up a few times. J is TRBJ1-1 and V is TRBV5-4; unclear D gene. Trimming cost V 1 base and J 2 bases, with 6 bases left between them. This CDR3 is 13 amino acids long. CDR1 is SGHNT and CDR2 is YYREEE in the germline V gene (reference sequence). As DNA, the CDR3 is TGTGCCAGCAGCTTGTCCGATAACACTGAAGCTTTCTTT. It translates to CASSLSDNTEAFF.

This rearrangement joins TRBV20-1 to TRBJ2-1, with 15 bases fitting TRBD2. The germline V gene encodes CDR1 DFQATT and CDR2 SNEGSKA (reference sequence). The J segment lost 3 bases and the V segment lost 5 bases, leaving 8 bases of the junction unmatched. There are 17 residues in the CDR3. The CDR3: CSALGLAGGGLYNEQFF. The CDR3 DNA follows: TGCAGTGCTTTAGGACTAGCGGGAGGGGGACTCTACAATGAGCAGTTCTTC.

This clonotype was counted a few times. CDR3 loop: CASSLKPDRRNYGYTF. Here the CDR3 DNA reads TGTGCCAGCAGTTTAAAGCCCGACAGGCGCAACTATGGCTACACCTTC. The rearrangement uses TRBV27 and TRBJ1-2; D is perhaps TRBD1 (6 bases). Germline V lookup: CDR1 MNHEY, CDR2 SMNVEV (reference sequence). The CDR3 extends over 16 amino acids. Trimming shortened V by 2 bases and J by 2 bases, and 15 bases separated the two germline ends.

This clonotype has just a few counts. The chain combines TRBV7-6 with TRBJ2-2; D is perhaps TRBD1 or TRBD2 (6 bases each). The CDR3 consists of 17 residues. Germline V gene data show CDR1 as SGHVS and CDR2 as FNYEAQ. Between the trimmed V and J ends, which lost 5 bases and 2 bases, there was a span of 18 bases. CDR3 residues: CASSPSRWGANTGELFF. In DNA, the CDR3 is TGTGCCAGCAGCCCATCCCGGTGGGGGGCCAACACCGGGGAGCTGTTTTTT.

The rearrangement joins TRBV11-3 to TRBJ2-2; D is possibly TRBD1 (5 bases). Germline assignment: CDR1 SGHNT and CDR2 YENEEA. Trimming took 0 bases from V and 1 from J, leaving 12 bases between them. The CDR3 runs to 17 residues. The CDR3 region is CASSLDSGIQNTGELFF. DNA for the CDR3: TGTGCCAGCAGCTTAGATTCAGGGATCCAGAACACCGGGGAGCTGTTTTTT. Based on the CDR3 plus reference TRBV11-3 and TRBJ2-2, the full variable domain is EAGVVQSPRYKIIEKKQPVAFWCNPISGHNTLYWYLQNLGQGPELLIRYENEEAVDDSQLPKDRFSAERLKGVDSTLKIQPAELGDSAVYLCASSLDSGIQNTGELFFGEGSRLTVL.

This clonotype was seen a handful of times. The chain links TRBV5-1 to TRBJ2-1, with TRBD2 matching 7 bases. With V trimmed by 6 bases and J by 9 bases, 12 bases remained unmatched. Germline V lookup: CDR1 SGHRS, CDR2 YFSETQ. This CDR3 region has 14 residues. The CDR3 DNA sequence: TGCGCCAGCACCCTTTCGGGGGAGGGCCTTGAGCAGTTCTTC. As protein: CASTLSGEGLEQFF.